These 18 T cell receptor beta chains were all obtained from the same sample, sequenced in a study of T-cell reconstitution after alpha-beta-depleted transplantation in children. The library targeted TCRbeta and was prepared with unique molecular identifiers. One entry per CDR3 protein, called by TCRdb with MiXCR from the PCR reads. The sample includes hundreds of thousands of distinct CDR3 sequences, 16% of them seen just once. The sequenced sample was PBMCs from the stem cell graft donor, obtained from the stem cell graft. The origin of the receptors is a human donor who donated a stem cell graft to a child with acute myeloid leukemia.

Comment on this clonotype: This could be a read error, since a much larger clone is one nucleotide away. Likely a read error: the CDR3 ends without its conserved phenylalanine or tryptophan. The chain uses TRBV6-2 or TRBV6-3 and TRBJ1-1, with no clear D. This CDR3 has 15 residues. Germline lookup yields CDR1 MNHEY and CDR2 SVGEGT. V lost 5 bases, J lost 5 bases, and 18 bases lay in between. CDR3 residues: CASSPLRDLGTEAFL. For the CDR3, the DNA is TGTGCCAGCAGTCCACTCCGGGATTTGGGGACTGAAGCTTTCCTT.

The V gene is TRBV5-1, the J gene TRBJ2-2; D possibly matches TRBD1 or TRBD2 (6 bases each). V lost 4 bases and J 6 bases, leaving 13 bases between the germline ends. The CDR3 is made up of 14 amino acids. Germline CDR1 is SGHRS and CDR2 is YFSETQ. The DNA for the CDR3 is TGCGCCAGCAGCCCTAGCGAGGGGGCCGGGGAGCTGTTTTTT. It codes for CASSPSEGAGELFF.

This clonotype was seen more than once but under ten times. This sequence joins TRBV7-2 and TRBJ2-7; a weak D match, TRBD1 (5 bases). With 5 bases removed from V and 1 base from J, the gap between germline ends came to 15 bases. Germline CDR1 SGHTA, CDR2 FQGNSA. This CDR3 region has 15 residues. The CDR3 reads CASSPDPGFSYEQYF. CDR3 bases: TGTGCCAGCAGCCCTGATCCAGGGTTTTCCTACGAGCAGTACTTC.

This clonotype was recorded many times. The rearrangement joins TRBV7-9 to TRBJ1-6; no clear D gene. Trimming pared 2 bases from V and 10 bases from J, leaving 6 bases between. The germline CDR1 and CDR2 sequences are SEHNR and FQNEAQ (reference sequence). The CDR3 is 12 amino acids. CDR3 sequence: CASSLSGSPLHF. The CDR3 bases are TGTGCCAGCAGCTTATCAGGCTCACCCCTCCACTTT.

The sample holds many counts of this clonotype. This sequence joins TRBV20-1 and TRBJ2-1; the D call may be TRBD1 or TRBD2 (6 bases each). CDR3 length equals 10 residues. The germline gives CDR1 DFQATT, CDR2 SNEGSKA (reference sequence). This CDR3 reads CTAGGPREFF. The CDR3 region has the DNA TGCACCGCCGGGGGCCCCAGAGAGTTCTTC.

The chain links TRBV7-9 to TRBJ1-3; D gene uncertain. Trimming stripped 3 bases from V and 0 bases from J, with 12 bases between. From germline, CDR1 is SEHNR and CDR2 FQNEAQ (reference sequence). The CDR3 consists of 16 residues. CDR3: CASSFGEGSSGNTIYF. CDR3 nucleotides: TGTGCCAGCAGCTTCGGTGAAGGTTCCTCTGGAAACACCATATATTTT.

This clonotype appeared many times. CDR3 coding DNA: TGCAGTGCCCCCCCAATATCCGGCTACACCTTC. This codes for CSAPPISGYTF. This chain joins TRBV20-1 and TRBJ1-2, with D unclear. CDR3 size: 11 residues. The germline V gene has CDR1 DFQATT and CDR2 SNEGSKA (reference sequence). Trimming took off 6 bases at V and 8 bases at J, with 13 bases between the two ends.

On this clonotype: This could be a read error, since a much larger clone is one nucleotide away. The chain recombines TRBV4-3 with TRBJ2-3; D not certain. This CDR3 has 16 residues. Germline V gene sequence: CDR1 LGHNA, CDR2 YSLEER. This CDR3 reads CASNQDYFSSTDTQYF. In DNA form, the CDR3 reads TGCGCCAGCAACCAAGATTACTTCTCTAGCACAGATACGCAGTATTTT.

At least ten counts were recorded for this clonotype. This sequence joins TRBV30 and TRBJ2-7, with 8 bases that match TRBD1. Germline-derived CDR1 and CDR2 are GTSNPN and SVGIG (reference sequence). V gave up 3 bases and J gave up 3 bases; unmatched junction bases: 4. The CDR3 is made up of 13 amino acids. The CDR3 loop is CAWRADRGYEQYF. CDR3 bases: TGTGCCTGGAGGGCTGACAGGGGCTACGAGCAGTACTTC. The full variable domain, its missing parts supplied by reference TRBV30 and TRBJ2-7, is SQTIHQWPATLVQPVGSPLSLECTVEGTSNPNLYWYRQAAGRGLQLLFYSVGIGQISSEVPQNLSASRPQDRQFILSSKKLLLSDSGFYLCAWRADRGYEQYFGPGTRLTVT.

This clonotype was seen more than once but under ten times. The V gene is TRBV14, the J gene TRBJ2-1; 8 bases map to TRBD1. The CDR3 is made up of 13 amino acids. Germline-derived CDR1 and CDR2 are SGHDN and FVKESK. The ends lost 4 bases at V and 10 bases at J; junction bases unmatched: 6. The CDR3 region is CASSPGQGREQFF. CDR3 nucleotide sequence: TGTGCCAGCAGCCCCGGACAGGGTAGAGAGCAGTTCTTC.

This clonotype was picked up many times. CDR3 nucleotide sequence: TGTGCCAGCAGCTTGGTTAACAGCCCGTCGCCCCTCCACTTT. Encoded protein: CASSLVNSPSPLHF. J is TRBJ1-6 and V is TRBV5-5; D not certain. From germline, CDR1 is SGHKS and CDR2 YYEKEE (reference sequence). The CDR3 consists of 14 residues. Trimming cost V 0 bases and J 13 bases, with 14 bases left between them.

V usage is TRBV18 and J usage is TRBJ2-3, with D possibly being TRBD2 (6 bases). CDR1 and CDR2 (germline): KGHSH, LQKENI. The CDR3 loop spans 15 amino acids. The V end was cut by 0 bases, the J end by 5 bases, with 12 bases between. The CDR3 is CASSPPCQGGDTQYF. The CDR3 nucleotides are TGTGCCAGCTCACCACCGTGCCAGGGAGGAGATACGCAGTATTTT.

Ten or more counts support this clonotype. This rearrangement joins TRBV29-1 to TRBJ1-1; D remains unclear. The CDR3 loop spans 9 amino acids. In germline, CDR1 is SQVTM, CDR2 ANQGSEA. Trimming stripped 7 bases from V and 7 bases from J, with 7 bases between. The DNA of the CDR3 is TGCAGCGCCGGCAGTGAAGCTTTCTTT. This translates into CSAGSEAFF.

This clonotype was seen a handful of times. The CDR3 nucleotides are TGTGCCAGCAGCGGAGACCGCGGGGGGGCAGGAGTTGAGCAGTTCTTC. Protein product: CASSGDRGGAGVEQFF. The rearrangement joins TRBV7-2 to TRBJ2-1, with 9 positions matching TRBD2. The CDR3 spans 16 residues. The germline V gene encodes CDR1 SGHTA and CDR2 FQGNSA. V shed 5 bases, J shed 9 bases, and the junction held 14 bases outside the gene matches. Based on the CDR3 plus reference TRBV7-2 and TRBJ2-1, the full variable domain is GAGVSQSPSNKVTEKGKDVELRCDPISGHTALYWYRQSLGQGLEFLIYFQGNSAPDKSGLPSDRFSAERTGGSVSTLTIQRTQQEDSAVYLCASSGDRGGAGVEQFFGPGTRLTVL.

The chain has TRBV12-3 or TRBV12-4 and TRBJ1-5; tentatively, D is TRBD1 (5 bases). The CDR3 has 15 amino acids. V was pared by 3 bases and J by 6 bases, with 15 bases between. CDR3 coding DNA: TGTGCCAGCAGTTTTTCGTGGGGGGAAGGTCAGCCCCAGCATTTT. This translates into CASSFSWGEGQPQHF.

Many counts were recorded for this clonotype. The chain carries TRBV12-3 or TRBV12-4 and TRBJ1-1; maybe TRBD1 (5 bases). Trimming removed 8 bases at V and 6 bases at J, with 10 bases between. This CDR3 spans 11 amino acids. CDR3 in amino acids: CASRRDAEAFF. The CDR3 region has the DNA TGTGCCAGCCGTCGGGACGCTGAAGCTTTCTTT.

This chain links TRBV25-1 with TRBJ2-2; D gene ambiguous. With 6 bases removed from V and 3 bases from J, the gap between germline ends came to 5 bases. The CDR3 sequence is 12 residues long. Germline CDR1 and CDR2: MGHDK and SYGVNS. CDR3 residues: CASRTYTGELFF. CDR3 DNA: TGTGCCAGCAGGACTTACACCGGGGAGCTGTTTTTT.

The J gene is TRBJ2-3, the V gene TRBV12-3 or TRBV12-4, with a weak D call TRBD1 (6 bases). The CDR3 has 12 residues. Trimming pared 10 bases from V and 3 bases from J, leaving 11 bases between. CDR3 sequence (DNA): TGTGCCACCACTAGGGGGACAGATACGCAGTATTTT. This codes for CATTRGTDTQYF.